The 23 T cell receptor beta chains below all came from one sample that was sequenced in a study of blood T cell repertoires in COVID-19. Sequencing used immunoSEQ multiplex PCR; TCRdb keeps in-frame clones, though not all of them. The sample lists around 120,000 clones, around 90% occurring once. The sequenced sample was peripheral blood. These receptors were obtained from a man aged 55 to 70 with COVID-19, enrolled during active disease.

The rearrangement joins TRBV19 to TRBJ2-2; the match to TRBD2 covers 10 bases. With V trimmed by 3 bases and J by 3 bases, 13 bases remained unmatched. Germline loops: CDR1 LNHDA, CDR2 SQIVND (reference sequence). The CDR3 extends over 19 amino acids. The CDR3 DNA follows: TGTGCCAGTAGTATTAATCCGGGTATGAGCGGGAGGGACACCGGGGAGCTGTTTTTT. The encoded protein is CASSINPGMSGRDTGELFF.

The V gene is TRBV4-3, the J gene TRBJ2-1; no reliable D call. This CDR3 has 13 amino acids. The V gene lost 0 bases and the J gene lost 10 bases, with 10 bases spanning the gap. Germline values: CDR1 LGHNA, CDR2 YSLEER. The CDR3 sequence is CASSQDWLGEQFF. In DNA form, the CDR3 reads TGCGCCAGCAGCCAAGATTGGCTAGGCGAGCAGTTCTTC.

The chain recombines TRBV2 with TRBJ1-1; D is ambiguous. V dropped 4 bases and J dropped 3 bases, with 9 bases sitting between them. Germline CDR1 SNHLY, CDR2 FYNNEI. The CDR3 is made up of 13 amino acids. The CDR3 nucleotides read TGTGCCAGCAGTGTTGAAGTAGACACTGAAGCTTTCTTT. Translated: CASSVEVDTEAFF.

The J gene is TRBJ1-2, the V gene TRBV15; 10 positions match TRBD1. The CDR3 is made up of 15 amino acids. V trimming: 3 bases; J trimming: 8 bases; junction bases outside the gene matches: 9. Germline CDR1 and CDR2: LNHNV and YYDKDF (reference sequence). The CDR3 sequence is CATSRPDRGRNGYTF. The CDR3 DNA reads TGTGCCACCAGCAGGCCAGACAGGGGGCGAAACGGCTACACCTTC.

About this clone: Other nucleotide sequences from this sample produce the same CDR3. V and J are TRBV7-3 and TRBJ1-1; D is perhaps TRBD1 (6 bases). The V end lost 2 bases, the J end lost 3 bases, and 7 bases lay between the germline ends. This CDR3 is 13 amino acids long. Germline CDR1 reads SGHTA; CDR2 reads FQGTGA. This chain's CDR3 is CASSLAGDTEAFF. Here the CDR3 DNA reads TGTGCCAGCAGCTTAGCAGGGGACACTGAAGCTTTCTTT.

The chain links TRBV6-5 to TRBJ1-1, with TRBD1 as a possible D gene (5 bases). V lost 4 bases and J lost 0, with 9 bases in between. The CDR3 sequence is 14 residues long. CDR1 MNHEY and CDR2 SVGAGI come from the germline V gene. CDR3 in DNA: TGTGCCAGCAGTTTATGGGGCTTGAACACTGAAGCTTTCTTT. Translated: CASSLWGLNTEAFF.

This CDR3 reads CASSPGQANEKLFF. CDR3 nucleotide sequence: TGCGCCAGCAGCCCGGGACAGGCTAATGAAAAACTGTTTTTT. This chain uses TRBV5-1 with TRBJ1-4; 8 bases fit TRBD1. CDR1 and CDR2 (germline): SGHRS, YFSETQ. V trimming: 4 bases; J trimming: 3 bases; junction bases outside the gene matches: 2. The CDR3 totals 14 residues.

The rearrangement links TRBV5-6 to TRBJ2-1; 9 positions match TRBD2. V gave up 5 bases and J gave up 8 bases; unmatched junction bases: 14. Germline V gene data show CDR1 as SGHDT and CDR2 as YYEEEE. The CDR3 sequence is 16 residues long. CDR3 bases: TGTGCCAGCAGATTAGCGGGAGATCCTTCGATCGATGAGCAGTTCTTC. Protein: CASRLAGDPSIDEQFF.

The chain couples TRBV11-3 to TRBJ2-2; TRBD2 matches at 8 bases. The CDR3 loop spans 16 amino acids. Germline lookup yields CDR1 SGHNT and CDR2 YENEEA. The V segment lost 6 bases and the J segment 0 bases; nucleotides outside the gene matches: 6. In DNA form, the CDR3 reads TGTGCCAGCAGACCACAACTAGCGGCGAACACCGGGGAGCTGTTTTTT. The encoded protein is CASRPQLAANTGELFF. The full variable domain, its missing parts supplied by reference TRBV11-3 and TRBJ2-2, is EAGVVQSPRYKIIEKKQPVAFWCNPISGHNTLYWYLQNLGQGPELLIRYENEEAVDDSQLPKDRFSAERLKGVDSTLKIQPAELGDSAVYLCASRPQLAANTGELFFGEGSRLTVL.

This clone was detected only once. The chain recombines TRBV6-2 or TRBV6-3 with TRBJ1-5; D remains ambiguous. The CDR3 contains 14 residues. Germline CDR1 is MNHEY and CDR2 is SVGEGT. Trimming took off 4 bases at V and 0 bases at J, with 7 bases between the two ends. The CDR3 protein is CASSFPDSNQPQHF. In nucleotides, the CDR3 is TGTGCCAGCAGTTTTCCAGATAGCAATCAGCCCCAGCATTTT.

The chain is built from TRBV5-1 and TRBJ1-1; no clear D. The germline V gene has CDR1 SGHRS and CDR2 YFSETQ. V dropped 0 bases and J dropped 7 bases, with 10 bases sitting between them. This CDR3 spans 13 amino acids. The CDR3 loop is CASSLGQYYEAFF. As DNA, the CDR3 is TGCGCCAGCAGCTTGGGTCAGTATTATGAAGCTTTCTTT. Supplemented by reference TRBV5-1 and TRBJ1-1, the full variable domain reads KAGVTQTPRYLIKTRGQQVTLSCSPISGHRSVSWYQQTPGQGLQFLFEYFSETQRNKGNFPGRFSGRQFSNSRSEMNVSTLELGDSALYLCASSLGQYYEAFFGQGTRLTVV.

V gene TRBV9 combines with J gene TRBJ2-3; tentative D call: TRBD2 (6 bases). V lost 4 bases, J lost 4 bases, and 16 bases lay in between. Germline CDR1 SGDLS, CDR2 YYNGEE. This CDR3 is built from 15 residues. The CDR3 loop is CASSPSGAVADTQYF. The CDR3 coding sequence is TGTGCCAGCAGCCCCTCGGGAGCCGTTGCAGATACGCAGTATTTT.

This clone was recorded once. The rearrangement joins TRBV3-1 (or the pseudogene TRBV3-2) to TRBJ2-7; 7 nucleotides align to TRBD1. V lost 1 base to trimming and J lost 2 bases; unmatched junction nucleotides: 2. The V gene's germline CDR1 is LGHDT and CDR2 YNNKEL (reference sequence). This CDR3 has 14 residues. The CDR3 DNA is TGTGCCAGCAGCCAAGCGGACAGGCCCTACGAGCAGTACTTC. This encodes CASSQADRPYEQYF.

The rearrangement uses TRBV9 and TRBJ2-2, with D hard to call. The V gene's germline CDR1 is SGDLS and CDR2 YYNGEE. The CDR3 is made up of 14 amino acids. V was trimmed by 2 bases and J by 2 bases, leaving 7 bases between them. CDR3 sequence (DNA): TGTGCCAGCAGCGTTGGAGCAAACACCGGGGAGCTGTTTTTT. Protein: CASSVGANTGELFF.

This sequence joins TRBV6-2 or TRBV6-3 and TRBJ2-1; 9 positions match TRBD2. Per germline, CDR1 MNHEY and CDR2 SVGEGT. The CDR3 is made up of 16 amino acids. Unmatched junction bases numbered 12, after V lost 0 bases and J lost 12 bases. As DNA, the CDR3 is TGTGCCAGCAGTTACTCAGGAACTAGCGGGTCCAGGGGGCAGTTCTTC. It yields the protein CASSYSGTSGSRGQFF.

The gene calls are TRBV5-4 and TRBJ2-1; 7 positions match TRBD2. This CDR3 has 14 amino acids. J lost 7 bases, V lost 5 bases, and 9 bases had no gene match. Germline lookup yields CDR1 SGHNT and CDR2 YYREEE (reference sequence). Written as DNA, the CDR3 is TGTGCCAGCAGTTGGGACTACTCAGCGAATGAGCAGTTCTTC. Its translation is CASSWDYSANEQFF. The complete variable domain, with remaining parts taken from reference TRBV5-4 and TRBJ2-1, reads ETGVTQSPTHLIKTRGQQVTLRCSSQSGHNTVSWYQQALGQGPQFIFQYYREEENGRGNFPPRFSGLQFPNYSSELNVNALELDDSALYLCASSWDYSANEQFFGPGTRLTVL.

The chain recombines TRBV18 with TRBJ2-2; 7 bases are shared with TRBD2. Germline lookup yields CDR1 KGHSH and CDR2 LQKENI. CDR3 length: 15 amino acids. Losses at the gene ends were 8 bases for V and 0 bases for J; bases not matched to a gene: 6. The chain's CDR3 is CASRGAGANTGELFF. CDR3 sequence (DNA): TGTGCCAGCCGAGGGGCGGGAGCGAACACCGGGGAGCTGTTTTTT.

This clone was seen more than once but under ten times. The chain uses TRBV11-2 and TRBJ2-1, with 8 bases fitting TRBD2. Germline CDR1 reads SGHAT; CDR2 reads FQNNGV. The V gene end was trimmed by 5 bases and the J gene end by 1 base; junction bases not matched to a gene: 4. There are 15 residues in the CDR3. CDR3 nucleotide sequence: TGTGCCAGCAGCCCACGGGGGGGTTCCTACAATGAGCAGTTCTTC. Translation: CASSPRGGSYNEQFF.

This sequence joins TRBV19 and TRBJ2-3; 11 bases map to TRBD2. The V gene's germline CDR1 is LNHDA and CDR2 SQIVND (reference sequence). The CDR3 runs 16 residues. V lost 1 base and J lost 0; bases outside the gene matches: 0. The CDR3 nucleotides read TGTGCCAGTAGTATAGGGACTAGCGGGAGCACAGATACGCAGTATTTT. Residues: CASSIGTSGSTDTQYF.

The sample holds a few counts of this clone. This sequence joins TRBV5-1 and TRBJ2-1; tentative D call: TRBD1 (6 bases). The CDR3 length is 15 residues. V lost 6 bases and J 7 bases, leaving 20 bases between the germline ends. Germline V CDR1 and CDR2: SGHRS, YFSETQ. The CDR3 nucleotides are TGCGCCAGCACCCTTGGGGTAACAGGGACAAATGAGCAGTTCTTC. Its protein is CASTLGVTGTNEQFF.

The CDR3 loop is CASSGDGTAAYEQYF. The CDR3 region has the DNA TGTGCCAGCAGCGGAGACGGGACAGCCGCCTACGAGCAGTACTTC. The chain uses TRBV2 and TRBJ2-7; 7 nucleotides agree with TRBD1. The V gene's germline CDR1 is SNHLY and CDR2 FYNNEI. The CDR3 loop spans 15 amino acids. V shed 6 bases and J 2 bases; nucleotides not matched to a gene: 10. Drawing the rest from reference TRBV2 and TRBJ2-7, the complete variable domain is EPEVTQTPSHQVTQMGQEVILRCVPISNHLYFYWYRQILGQKVEFLVSFYNNEISEKSEIFDDQFSVERPDGSNFTLKIRSTKLEDSAMYFCASSGDGTAAYEQYFGPGTRLTVT.

This clone was seen only a few times. The chain recombines TRBV7-2 with TRBJ2-2; perhaps TRBD1 as D (6 bases). This CDR3 spans 16 amino acids. CDR1 is SGHTA and CDR2 is FQGNSA in the germline V gene. V lost 3 bases to trimming and J lost 0 bases, with 11 bases between them. As DNA, the CDR3 is TGTGCCAGCAGCTTTCCCGGGACACCGAACACCGGGGAGCTGTTTTTT. It is translated as CASSFPGTPNTGELFF. Together with reference TRBV7-2 and TRBJ2-2, the CDR3 gives the full variable domain: GAGVSQSPSNKVTEKGKDVELRCDPISGHTALYWYRQSLGQGLEFLIYFQGNSAPDKSGLPSDRFSAERTGGSVSTLTIQRTQQEDSAVYLCASSFPGTPNTGELFFGEGSRLTVL.

The chain uses TRBV4-3 and TRBJ1-6; D uncertain. V was clipped by 1 base and J by 3 bases, with 10 bases between them. CDR1 and CDR2 (germline): LGHNA, YSLEER. This CDR3 spans 16 amino acids. The CDR3 DNA follows: TGCGCCAGCAGCCAAGCCACCTACCGCTATAATTCACCCCTCCACTTT. Translated, it gives CASSQATYRYNSPLHF.